This TCR beta chain was captured by sequencing in a study of blood T cell repertoires in COVID-19. On the study more broadly: COVID-19 samples, acute and convalescent, were from the United States, Italy and Spain. The cDNA or gDNA used as material had been derived from T cells, B-cell-depleted T cells, or PBMCs.

Germline V lookup: CDR1 LGHNA, CDR2 YSLEER. V trimming: 6 bases; J trimming: 9 bases; junction bases outside the gene matches: 6. The CDR3 extends over 14 amino acids. Source study methods: It was from reference gene primer amplification that nucleated cell counts were estimated. Repertoires were generated with immunoSEQ multiplex PCR, while TCRdb's copy carries only in-frame clones and drops some. V, J and clone size reflect that table, while D and trimming were determined from the DNA. The repertoire holds about 230,000 clones, with 70% to 85% as singletons. This TCR was sampled from a man in his forties who had recovered from COVID-19. This chain joins TRBV4-3 and TRBJ2-1, with 12 bases matching TRBD2. The sequencing sample was made of peripheral blood. CDR3 nucleotide sequence: TGCGCCAGCAGTCTTCTAGCGGGAGGGGGTGAGCAGTTCTTC. Its protein product is CASSLLAGGGEQFF.